This T cell receptor (beta chain) is drawn from a study of T cells in Graves' hyperthyroidism and ophthalmopathy. Findings and caveats of the study: The authors' 13 V-J model separated ophthalmopathy from stable hyperthyroidism. Expanded thyroid clonotypes (above 0.001) were mostly also found in blood.

RNA transcripts gave rise to amplified TCR beta CDR3 regions. TCR CDR3 underwent first-round RT-PCR with the HTBI primer set. TCRdb re-called the multiplex PCR reads with MiXCR, one entry per CDR3 protein. The sample records fewer than 650,000 distinct CDR3 sequences, about 15% being singletons. Exclusion followed for patients with uncontrolled infection, other autoimmune disease, pregnancy or lactation. This clonotype was counted between two and nine times. The antigen is undetermined. The CDR3 runs 12 residues. From germline, CDR1 is DFQATT and CDR2 SNEGSKA (reference sequence). V lost 6 bases to trimming and J lost 0 bases, with 8 bases between them.

The rearrangement links TRBV20-1 to TRBJ1-2; D is unclear. This TCR derives from a woman between 40 and 50 years old with Graves' ophthalmopathy. Material: blood. As DNA, the CDR3 is TGCAGTGCCCCGACTACTAACTATGGCTACACCTTC. Protein: CSAPTTNYGYTF.